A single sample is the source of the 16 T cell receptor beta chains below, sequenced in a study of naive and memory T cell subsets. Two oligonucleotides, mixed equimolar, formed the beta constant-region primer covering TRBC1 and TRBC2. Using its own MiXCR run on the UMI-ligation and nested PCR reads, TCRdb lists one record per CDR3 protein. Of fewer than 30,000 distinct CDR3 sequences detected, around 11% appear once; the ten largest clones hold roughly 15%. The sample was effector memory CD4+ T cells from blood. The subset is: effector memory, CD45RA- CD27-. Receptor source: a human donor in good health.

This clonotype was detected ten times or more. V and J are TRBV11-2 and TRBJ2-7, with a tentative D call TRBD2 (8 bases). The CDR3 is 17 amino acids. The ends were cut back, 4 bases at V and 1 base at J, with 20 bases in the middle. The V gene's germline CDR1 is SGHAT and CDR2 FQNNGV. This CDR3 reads CASSSQGGGLESYEQYF. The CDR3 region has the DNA TGTGCCAGCAGCTCCCAGGGGGGGGGACTAGAGTCCTACGAGCAGTACTTC.

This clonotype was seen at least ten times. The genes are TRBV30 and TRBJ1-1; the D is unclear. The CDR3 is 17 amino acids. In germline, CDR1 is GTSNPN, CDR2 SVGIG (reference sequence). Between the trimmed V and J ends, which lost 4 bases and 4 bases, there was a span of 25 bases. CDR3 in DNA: TGTGCCTGGAATGGGCCCAGAGCCAGTGTCTCGGCCACTGAAGCTTTCTTT. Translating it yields CAWNGPRASVSATEAFF.

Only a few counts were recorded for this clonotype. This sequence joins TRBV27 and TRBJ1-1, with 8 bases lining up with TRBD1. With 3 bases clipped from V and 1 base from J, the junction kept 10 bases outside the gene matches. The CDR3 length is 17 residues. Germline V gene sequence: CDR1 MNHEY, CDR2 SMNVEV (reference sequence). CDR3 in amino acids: CASSFRAGGTQNTEAFF. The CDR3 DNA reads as TGTGCCAGCAGTTTTAGGGCAGGGGGCACCCAGAACACTGAAGCTTTCTTT.

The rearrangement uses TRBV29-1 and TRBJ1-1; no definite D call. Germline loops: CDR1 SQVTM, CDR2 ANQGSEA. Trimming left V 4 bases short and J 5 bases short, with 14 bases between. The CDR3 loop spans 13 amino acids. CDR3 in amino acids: CSVVGRLGTEAFF. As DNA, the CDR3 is TGCAGCGTTGTAGGCAGACTGGGGACTGAAGCTTTCTTT.

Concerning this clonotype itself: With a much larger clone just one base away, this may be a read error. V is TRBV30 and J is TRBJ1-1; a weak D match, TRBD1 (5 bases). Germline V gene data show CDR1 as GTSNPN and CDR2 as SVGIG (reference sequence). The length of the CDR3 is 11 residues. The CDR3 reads CVWSETVKAFF. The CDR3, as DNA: TGTGTCTGGAGTGAGACAGTAAAAGCTTTCTTT.

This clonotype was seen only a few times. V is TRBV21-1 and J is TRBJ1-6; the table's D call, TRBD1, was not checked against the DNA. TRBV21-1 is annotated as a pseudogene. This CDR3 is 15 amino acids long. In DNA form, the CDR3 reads TGTGCCAGCAGCCGGTCCGGACAGGACAATTCACCCCTCCACTTT. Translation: CASSRSGQDNSPLHF.

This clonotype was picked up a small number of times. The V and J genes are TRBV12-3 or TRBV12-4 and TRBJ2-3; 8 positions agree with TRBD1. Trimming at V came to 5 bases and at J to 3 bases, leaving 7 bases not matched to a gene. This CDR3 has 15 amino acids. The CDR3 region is CASSDYTGGTDTQYF. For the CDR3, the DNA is TGTGCCAGCAGTGATTATACAGGGGGAACAGATACGCAGTATTTT.

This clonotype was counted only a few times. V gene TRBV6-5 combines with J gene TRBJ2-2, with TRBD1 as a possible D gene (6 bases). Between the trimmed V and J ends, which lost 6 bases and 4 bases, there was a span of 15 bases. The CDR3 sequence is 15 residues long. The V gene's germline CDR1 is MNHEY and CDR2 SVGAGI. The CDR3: CASSTGTFSTGELFF. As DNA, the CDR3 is TGTGCCAGCAGCACCGGGACATTCTCCACCGGGGAGCTGTTTTTT.

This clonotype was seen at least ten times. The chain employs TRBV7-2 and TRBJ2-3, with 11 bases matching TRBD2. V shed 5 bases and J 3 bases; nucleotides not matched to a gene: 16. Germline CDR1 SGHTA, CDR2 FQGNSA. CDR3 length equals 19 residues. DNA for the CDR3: TGTGCCAGCAGCGCCCTGGGGGGGGTAGCGGGAGGGATGACAGATACGCAGTATTTT. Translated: CASSALGGVAGGMTDTQYF.

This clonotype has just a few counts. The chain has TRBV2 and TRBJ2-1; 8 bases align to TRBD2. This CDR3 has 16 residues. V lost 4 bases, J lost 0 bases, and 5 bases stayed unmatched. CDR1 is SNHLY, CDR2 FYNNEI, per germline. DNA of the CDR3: TGTGCCAGCAGTGTACAGCGGGGGAGCTCCTACAATGAGCAGTTCTTC. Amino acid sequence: CASSVQRGSSYNEQFF.

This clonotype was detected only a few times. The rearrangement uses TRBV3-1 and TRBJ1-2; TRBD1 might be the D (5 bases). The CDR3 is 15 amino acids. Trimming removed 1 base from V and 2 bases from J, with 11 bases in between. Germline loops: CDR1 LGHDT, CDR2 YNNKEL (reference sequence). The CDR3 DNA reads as TGTGCCAGCAGCCAAGGAGCAGGGCGAAACTATGGCTACACCTTC. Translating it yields CASSQGAGRNYGYTF.

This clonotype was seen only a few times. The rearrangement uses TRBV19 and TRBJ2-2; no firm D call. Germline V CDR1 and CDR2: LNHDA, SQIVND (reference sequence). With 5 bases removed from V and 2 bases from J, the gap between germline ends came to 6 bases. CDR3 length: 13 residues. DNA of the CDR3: TGTGCCAGTAGTTTCCGAAACACCGGGGAGCTGTTTTTT. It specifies CASSFRNTGELFF.

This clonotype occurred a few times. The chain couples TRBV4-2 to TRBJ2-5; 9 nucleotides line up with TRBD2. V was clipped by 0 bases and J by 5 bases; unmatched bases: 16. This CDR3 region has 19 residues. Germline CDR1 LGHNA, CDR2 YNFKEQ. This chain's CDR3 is CASSQDSIWTSAGGETQYF. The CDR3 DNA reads TGTGCCAGCAGCCAAGATTCGATTTGGACTAGCGCAGGAGGGGAGACCCAGTACTTC.

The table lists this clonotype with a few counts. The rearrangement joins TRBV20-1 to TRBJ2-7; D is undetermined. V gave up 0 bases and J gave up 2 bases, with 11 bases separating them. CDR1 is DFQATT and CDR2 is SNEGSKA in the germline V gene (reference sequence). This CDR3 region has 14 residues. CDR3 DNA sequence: TGCAGTGCTAGAGAGGTGAAAGGAGCCTACGAGCAGTACTTC. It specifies CSAREVKGAYEQYF.

The CDR3 loop reads CASSPFDRGRNQPQHF. CDR3 DNA sequence: TGTGCCAGCAGCCCCTTTGACAGAGGTAGGAATCAGCCCCAGCATTTT. The rearrangement uses TRBV6-2 or TRBV6-3 and TRBJ1-5; D possibly corresponds to TRBD1 (5 bases). This CDR3 is 16 amino acids long. Germline CDR1 is MNHEY and CDR2 is SVGEGT. Trimming removed 6 bases at V and 4 bases at J, with 19 bases between.

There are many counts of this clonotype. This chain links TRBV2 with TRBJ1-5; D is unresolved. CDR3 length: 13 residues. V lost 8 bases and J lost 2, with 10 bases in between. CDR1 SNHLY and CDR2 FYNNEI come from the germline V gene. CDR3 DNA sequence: TGTGCCAGCGAGGCGGGTGGCAATCAGCCCCAGCATTTT. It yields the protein CASEAGGNQPQHF.